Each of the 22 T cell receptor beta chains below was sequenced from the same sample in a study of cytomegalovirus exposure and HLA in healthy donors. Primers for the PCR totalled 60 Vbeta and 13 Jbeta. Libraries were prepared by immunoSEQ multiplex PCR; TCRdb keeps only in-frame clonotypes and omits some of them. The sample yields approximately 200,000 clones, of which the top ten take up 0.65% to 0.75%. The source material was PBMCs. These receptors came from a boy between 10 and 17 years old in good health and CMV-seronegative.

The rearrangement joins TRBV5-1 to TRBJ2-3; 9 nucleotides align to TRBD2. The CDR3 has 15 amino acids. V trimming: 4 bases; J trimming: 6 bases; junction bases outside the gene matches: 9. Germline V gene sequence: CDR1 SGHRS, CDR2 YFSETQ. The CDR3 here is CASSRAGGGVDTQYF. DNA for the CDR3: TGCGCCAGCAGCCGTGCCGGCGGGGGGGTTGATACGCAGTATTTT.

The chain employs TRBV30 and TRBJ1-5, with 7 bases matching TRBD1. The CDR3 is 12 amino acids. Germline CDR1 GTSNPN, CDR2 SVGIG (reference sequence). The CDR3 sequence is CAAAGGGQPQHF. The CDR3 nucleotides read TGTGCAGCCGCAGGGGGTGGTCAGCCCCAGCATTTT.

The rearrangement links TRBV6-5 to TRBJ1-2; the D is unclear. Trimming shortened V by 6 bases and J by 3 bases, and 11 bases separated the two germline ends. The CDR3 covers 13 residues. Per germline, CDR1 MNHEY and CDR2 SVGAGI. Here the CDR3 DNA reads TGTGCCAGCAGATCAATGAACTACTATGGCTACACCTTC. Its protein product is CASRSMNYYGYTF.

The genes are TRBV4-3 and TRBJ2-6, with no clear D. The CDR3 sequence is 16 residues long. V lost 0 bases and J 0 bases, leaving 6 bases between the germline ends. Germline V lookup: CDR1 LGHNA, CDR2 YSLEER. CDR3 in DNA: TGCGCCAGCAGCCAAGAGTCGGGCTCTGGGGCCAACGTCCTGACTTTC. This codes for CASSQESGSGANVLTF.

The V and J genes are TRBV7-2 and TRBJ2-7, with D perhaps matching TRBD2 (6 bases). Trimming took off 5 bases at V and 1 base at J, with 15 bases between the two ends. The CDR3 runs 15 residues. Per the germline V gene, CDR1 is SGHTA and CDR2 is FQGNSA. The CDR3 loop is CASSPVGGVSYEQYF. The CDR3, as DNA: TGTGCCAGCAGCCCGGTGGGCGGGGTGTCCTACGAGCAGTACTTC.

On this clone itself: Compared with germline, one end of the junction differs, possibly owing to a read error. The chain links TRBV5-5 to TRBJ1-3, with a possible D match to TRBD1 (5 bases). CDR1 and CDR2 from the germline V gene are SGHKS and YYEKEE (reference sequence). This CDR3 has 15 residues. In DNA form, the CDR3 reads TGTGCCAGCAGCTTGAGGGCCCAGGGTGGAGACACCATATATTTT. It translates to CASSLRAQGGDTIYF.

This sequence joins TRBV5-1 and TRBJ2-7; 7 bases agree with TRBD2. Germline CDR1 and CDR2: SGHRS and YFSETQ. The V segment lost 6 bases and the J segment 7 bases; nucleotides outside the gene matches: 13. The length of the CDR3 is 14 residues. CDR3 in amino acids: CASTTGGSGKEQYF. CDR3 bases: TGCGCCAGCACCACGGGGGGTTCGGGGAAGGAGCAGTACTTC.

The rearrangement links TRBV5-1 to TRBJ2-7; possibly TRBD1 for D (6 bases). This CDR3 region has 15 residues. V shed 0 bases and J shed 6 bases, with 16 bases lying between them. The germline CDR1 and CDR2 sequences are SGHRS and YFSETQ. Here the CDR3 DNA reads TGCGCCAGCAGCTTGGTGGACGGGACAATTGGCGAGCAGTACTTC. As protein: CASSLVDGTIGEQYF.

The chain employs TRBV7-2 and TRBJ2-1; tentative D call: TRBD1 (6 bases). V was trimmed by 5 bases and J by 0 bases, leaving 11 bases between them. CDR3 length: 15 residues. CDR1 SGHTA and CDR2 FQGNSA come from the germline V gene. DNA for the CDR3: TGTGCCAGCAGCCGACAGGCTGCCTCCTACAATGAGCAGTTCTTC. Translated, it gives CASSRQAASYNEQFF.

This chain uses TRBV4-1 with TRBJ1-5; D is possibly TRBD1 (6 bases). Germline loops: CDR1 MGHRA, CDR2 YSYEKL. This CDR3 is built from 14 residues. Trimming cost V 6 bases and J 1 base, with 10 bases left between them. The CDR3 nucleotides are TGCGCCAGCAGTCCGAGGGGGAGCAATCAGCCCCAGCATTTT. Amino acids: CASSPRGSNQPQHF.

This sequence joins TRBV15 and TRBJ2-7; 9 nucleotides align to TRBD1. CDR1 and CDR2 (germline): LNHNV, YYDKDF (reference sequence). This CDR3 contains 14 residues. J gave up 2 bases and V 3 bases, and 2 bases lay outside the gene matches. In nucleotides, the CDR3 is TGTGCCACCAGCAGGGGGACAGGGACCTACGAGCAGTACTTC. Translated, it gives CATSRGTGTYEQYF.

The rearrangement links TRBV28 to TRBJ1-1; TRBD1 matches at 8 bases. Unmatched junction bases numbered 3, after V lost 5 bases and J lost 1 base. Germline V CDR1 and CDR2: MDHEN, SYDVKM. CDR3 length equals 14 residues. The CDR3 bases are TGTGCCAGCAGTCCGGGACAGGCGAACACTGAAGCTTTCTTT. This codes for CASSPGQANTEAFF.

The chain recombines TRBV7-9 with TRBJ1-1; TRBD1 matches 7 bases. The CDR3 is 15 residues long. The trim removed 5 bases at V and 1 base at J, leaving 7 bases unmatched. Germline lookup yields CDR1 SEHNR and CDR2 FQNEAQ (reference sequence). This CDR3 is CASSETGASNTEAFF. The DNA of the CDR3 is TGTGCCAGCAGCGAAACAGGGGCCTCGAACACTGAAGCTTTCTTT.

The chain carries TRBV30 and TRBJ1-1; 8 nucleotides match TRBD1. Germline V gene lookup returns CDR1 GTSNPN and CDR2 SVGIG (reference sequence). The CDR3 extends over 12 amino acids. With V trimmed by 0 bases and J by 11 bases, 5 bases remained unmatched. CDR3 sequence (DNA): TGTGCCTGGAGTGTTGGACAGGGCTTGGCTTTCTTT. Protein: CAWSVGQGLAFF.

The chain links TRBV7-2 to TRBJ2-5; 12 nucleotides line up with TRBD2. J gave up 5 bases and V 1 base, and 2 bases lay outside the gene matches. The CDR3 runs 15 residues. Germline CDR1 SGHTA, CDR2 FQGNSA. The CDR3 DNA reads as TGTGCCAGCAGCTTAGTGACTAGCGGGGGCGAGACCCAGTACTTC. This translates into CASSLVTSGGETQYF. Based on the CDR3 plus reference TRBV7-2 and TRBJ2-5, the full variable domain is GAGVSQSPSNKVTEKGKDVELRCDPISGHTALYWYRQSLGQGLEFLIYFQGNSAPDKSGLPSDRFSAERTGGSVSTLTIQRTQQEDSAVYLCASSLVTSGGETQYFGPGTRLLVL.

CDR3 in amino acids: CASSLGGNTEAFF. The CDR3 DNA sequence: TGTGCCAGCAGCTTGGGGGGAAACACTGAAGCTTTCTTT. V usage is TRBV11-3 and J usage is TRBJ1-1; D may be TRBD1 (5 bases). This CDR3 region has 13 residues. Germline CDR1 SGHNT, CDR2 YENEEA. With 3 bases removed from V and 2 bases from J, the gap between germline ends came to 7 bases.

CDR3 sequence (DNA): TGTGCCAGCACGGACATTTCAACTAATGAAAAACTGTTTTTT. Amino acid sequence: CASTDISTNEKLFF. The chain uses TRBV25-1 and TRBJ1-4, with a tentative D call TRBD1 (5 bases). CDR1 is MGHDK and CDR2 is SYGVNS in the germline V gene. The CDR3 runs 14 residues. The V end lost 7 bases, the J end lost 0 bases, and 9 bases lay between the germline ends. The full variable domain, in which reference TRBV25-1 and TRBJ1-4 provide the parts outside the CDR3, is EADIYQTPRYLVIGTGKKITLECSQTMGHDKMYWYQQDPGMELHLIHYSYGVNSTEKGDLSSESTVSRIRTEHFPLTLESARPSHTSQYLCASTDISTNEKLFFGSGTQLSVL.

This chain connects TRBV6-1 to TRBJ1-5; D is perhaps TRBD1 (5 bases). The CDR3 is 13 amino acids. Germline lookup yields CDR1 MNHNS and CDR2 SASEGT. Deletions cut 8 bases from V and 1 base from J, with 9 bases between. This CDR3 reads CASDRGSNQPQHF. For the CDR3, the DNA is TGTGCCAGCGACCGGGGGAGCAATCAGCCCCAGCATTTT.

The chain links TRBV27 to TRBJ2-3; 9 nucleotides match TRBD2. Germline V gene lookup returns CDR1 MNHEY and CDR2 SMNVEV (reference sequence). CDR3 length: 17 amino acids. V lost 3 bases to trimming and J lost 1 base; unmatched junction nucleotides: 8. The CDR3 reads CASSFFAGGQGTDTQYF. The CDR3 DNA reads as TGTGCCAGCAGTTTCTTTGCGGGGGGGCAGGGCACAGATACGCAGTATTTT.

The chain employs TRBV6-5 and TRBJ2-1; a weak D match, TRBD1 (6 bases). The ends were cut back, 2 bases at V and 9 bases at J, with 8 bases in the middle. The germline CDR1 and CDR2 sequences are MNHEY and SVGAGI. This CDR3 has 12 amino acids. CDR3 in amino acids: CASSYRGIEQFF. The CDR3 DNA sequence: TGTGCCAGCAGTTACAGGGGGATTGAGCAGTTCTTC.

CDR3 nucleotide sequence: TGTGCCACAGACGACGGGAATCGGGGGGGCGTACTGAACACCATATATTTT. It is translated as CATDDGNRGGVLNTIYF. This chain links TRBV2 with TRBJ1-3, with D possibly TRBD1 on 6 matching bases. Germline V gives CDR1 SNHLY, CDR2 FYNNEI. CDR3 length: 17 residues. With 10 bases removed from V and 7 bases from J, the gap between germline ends came to 29 bases.

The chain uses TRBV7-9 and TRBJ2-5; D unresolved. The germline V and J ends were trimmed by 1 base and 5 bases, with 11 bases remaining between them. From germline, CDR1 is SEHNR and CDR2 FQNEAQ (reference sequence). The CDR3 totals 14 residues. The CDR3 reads CASSLGGSAETQYF. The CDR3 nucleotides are TGTGCCAGCAGCTTAGGAGGTAGTGCGGAGACCCAGTACTTC. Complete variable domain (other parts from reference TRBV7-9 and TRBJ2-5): DTGVSQNPRHKITKRGQNVTFRCDPISEHNRLYWYRQTLGQGPEFLTYFQNEAQLEKSRLLSDRFSAERPKGSFSTLEIQRTEQGDSAMYLCASSLGGSAETQYFGPGTRLLVL.